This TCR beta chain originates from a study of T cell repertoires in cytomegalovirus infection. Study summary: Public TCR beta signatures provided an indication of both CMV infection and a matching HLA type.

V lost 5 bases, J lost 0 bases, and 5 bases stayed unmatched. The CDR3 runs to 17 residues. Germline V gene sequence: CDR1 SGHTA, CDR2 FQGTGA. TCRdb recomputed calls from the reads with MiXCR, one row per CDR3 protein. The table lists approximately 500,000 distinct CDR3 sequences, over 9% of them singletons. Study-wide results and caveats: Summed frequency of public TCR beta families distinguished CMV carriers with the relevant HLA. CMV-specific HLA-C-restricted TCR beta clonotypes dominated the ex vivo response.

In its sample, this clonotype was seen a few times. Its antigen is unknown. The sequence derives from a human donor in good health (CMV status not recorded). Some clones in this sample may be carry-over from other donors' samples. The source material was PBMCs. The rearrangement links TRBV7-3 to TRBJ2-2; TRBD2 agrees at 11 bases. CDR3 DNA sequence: TGTGCCAGCAGCCATGGACTAGCGGGCGCGAACACCGGGGAGCTGTTTTTT. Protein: CASSHGLAGANTGELFF.